This T cell receptor beta chain was recovered during a study of human T cells and chemical hapten exposure. In its sample, this clonotype was seen a few times. Time point meaning: patch test 2, 6 weeks after DPC sensitization. Treatment of the sample: therapeutic diphenylcyclopropenone sensitization with weekly scalp DPC. CDR1 is KGHDR and CDR2 is SFDVKD in the germline V gene. The CDR3 spans 14 residues. The V and J ends lost 5 bases and 1 base, in that order; junction bases with no gene match: 2. Library construction involved attaching unique molecular identifiers to individual cDNA molecules, which allowed quantitative, reproducible TCR counting. Authors' analysis steps: Sequenced samples showed a median of around 91,000 TCRs each, with counts running from around 24,000 to 710,000. TCRdb re-called the RACE reads through MiXCR, storing one row per CDR3 protein. What appears here as the V and J calls and clone size reflects TCRdb's work, not the paper's. This table has tens of thousands of distinct CDR3 sequences, about 10% appearing once.

This receptor was obtained from a woman between 50 and 59 years old with alopecia areata. Some clones in this sample may be carry-over from other donors' samples. V and J are TRBV24-1 and TRBJ1-1, with 8 bases matching TRBD1. Material: whole blood, obtained in connection with sensitization to the hapten diphenylcyclopropenone (DPC). The CDR3 here is CATSAGGANTEAFF. The CDR3 nucleotides read TGTGCCACCAGTGCAGGGGGCGCGAACACTGAAGCTTTCTTT.